This TCR delta chain is drawn from a study of gamma-delta T cells after stem cell transplantation. The CDR3 is 19 amino acids. CDR1 TSWWSYY and CDR2 QGS come from the germline V gene. The ends lost 5 bases at V and 6 bases at J; junction bases unmatched: 19. TCRdb redid the clone calls on the RT-PCR reads with CATT. The data show around 700 delta-chain clones, roughly 1.2% seen once. Details on this clone: TCRdb's protein for this DNA is that of a much larger clone and differs from the translation at residue 15, likely a read error; the protein shown is the DNA translation.

The V and J genes are TRDV1 and TRDJ1; 12 bases map to TRDD3. Source material: gamma-delta T cells. This TCR came from a human donor. It is not recorded whose cells these are; they may come from a transplant donor. This CDR3 reads CALGTSTTFWGIRANKLIF. The CDR3 DNA follows: TGTGCTCTTGGGACGAGTACTACGTTCTGGGGGATACGCGCCAATAAACTCATCTTT.